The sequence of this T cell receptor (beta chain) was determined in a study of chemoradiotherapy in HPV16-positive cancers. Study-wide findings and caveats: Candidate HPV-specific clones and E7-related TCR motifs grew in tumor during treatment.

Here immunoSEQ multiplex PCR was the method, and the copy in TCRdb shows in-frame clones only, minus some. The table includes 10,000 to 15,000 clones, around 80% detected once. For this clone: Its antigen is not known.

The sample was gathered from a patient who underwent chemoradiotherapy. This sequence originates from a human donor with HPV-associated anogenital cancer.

The CDR3 is CASSLDSYYGYTF. As DNA, the CDR3 is TGCGCCAGCAGCTTGGACAGCTACTATGGCTACACCTTC. The chain joins TRBV5-1 to TRBJ1-2; no clear D. Trimming shortened V by 0 bases and J by 3 bases, and 6 bases separated the two germline ends. Germline V lookup: CDR1 SGHRS, CDR2 YFSETQ. There are 13 residues in the CDR3.